Below, one T cell receptor beta chain is given with its context. These data come from a study of OX40 agonist ivuxolimab in advanced cancers. At the level of the study: Treatment received earlier with anti-PD-1, anti-PD-L1 or anti-CTLA-4 agents was allowed, and 40% had some.

Sequenced by immunoSEQ multiplex PCR; TCRdb stores in-frame clones only, minus some. There are tens of thousands of clones in the sample; approximately 80% occur only once, and around 27% lies in the top ten. CDR3 length equals 15 residues. Germline V gene data show CDR1 as LNHDA and CDR2 as SQIVND (reference sequence). With 5 bases removed from V and 1 base from J, the gap between germline ends came to 12 bases. The sequence was obtained from an adult with an advanced solid tumor such as melanoma, head and neck, liver or kidney cancer. The V call is TRBV19, the J call TRBJ2-1, with D tentatively TRBD2 (5 bases). The specimen comprised CD4+ or CD8+ T cells sorted from blood, sampled in a trial of the OX40 agonist ivuxolimab. Here the CDR3 DNA reads TGTGCCAGTAGTCCCCTCGGGGATTCCTACAATGAGCAGTTCTTC. Protein sequence: CASSPLGDSYNEQFF.